This T cell receptor beta chain was found in a study of blood T cell repertoires in COVID-19. Generated by immunoSEQ multiplex PCR, the TCRdb table keeps only in-frame clones and is missing some. This table holds about 250,000 clones, approximately 88% found once. CDR3 length: 14 amino acids. V was cut by 2 bases and J by 7 bases, with 9 bases left in between. Germline V lookup: CDR1 SEHNR, CDR2 FQNEAQ (reference sequence). The sample taken for sequencing was peripheral blood. The rearrangement uses TRBV7-9 and TRBJ1-6; no clear D. The source is a woman aged 30 to 39 with COVID-19, enrolled during active disease. The CDR3 protein is CASSLSGINSPLHF. CDR3 bases: TGTGCCAGCAGCTTATCGGGGATCAATTCACCCCTCCACTTT.